The 16 T cell receptor beta chains below were found in one sample sequenced in a study of brain T cells in children with intractable seizures (dated by TCRdb to about 2021). The sample's time point, from its label and the paper: blood from clinic visit 5 months post-surgery; TSC patient then seizure free. The library relied on the immunoSEQ multiplex PCR assay. TCRdb mirrors the immuneACCESS table, restricted to in-frame sequences. Some clones are absent from its copies; in checked studies, under half trace to an unresolved V gene, and the reason for the others is unknown. The sample table lists about 320,000 clones, 93% of them with a count of one. In total, the top ten clones hold about 6% of the sample. The material was peripheral blood, obtained roughly 5 months after surgery. These receptors all stem from a boy younger than two with tuberous sclerosis and intractable seizures.

The J gene is TRBJ2-7, the V gene TRBV30, with TRBD2 matching 8 bases. The V gene end was trimmed by 8 bases and the J gene end by 5 bases; junction bases not matched to a gene: 11. The V gene's germline CDR1 is GTSNPN and CDR2 SVGIG (reference sequence). The CDR3 loop spans 13 amino acids. CDR3 in amino acids: CALLYGGAHEQYF. CDR3 nucleotides: TGTGCCCTCCTCTACGGGGGGGCCCACGAGCAGTACTTC.

The gene calls are TRBV7-9 and TRBJ1-3; D perhaps matches TRBD1 (5 bases). Trimming stripped 1 base from V and 6 bases from J, with 10 bases between. The CDR3 is 14 residues long. CDR1 SEHNR and CDR2 FQNEAQ come from the germline V gene (reference sequence). CDR3 residues: CASSLDKGPNTIYF. The DNA for the CDR3 is TGTGCCAGCAGCTTAGACAAGGGGCCAAACACCATATATTTT.

This rearrangement joins TRBV7-9 to TRBJ1-2; D remains unclear. The germline CDR1 and CDR2 sequences are SEHNR and FQNEAQ (reference sequence). The CDR3 totals 11 residues. Deletions cut 5 bases from V and 4 bases from J, with 5 bases between. CDR3 protein: CASSGSYGYTF. The CDR3 nucleotides are TGTGCCAGCAGCGGGAGCTATGGCTACACCTTC.

V usage is TRBV18 and J usage is TRBJ1-3; D ambiguous. This CDR3 has 14 amino acids. Germline V gene data show CDR1 as KGHSH and CDR2 as LQKENI. V was shortened by 3 bases and J by 0 bases, with 6 bases between the two germline ends. This CDR3 is CASSPVRSGNTIYF. The CDR3 DNA follows: TGTGCCAGCTCACCGGTGCGCTCTGGAAACACCATATATTTT.

CDR3 DNA: TGTGCCAGCAGCGGGACTTTTGGACAGGGAACAGATACGCAGTATTTT. Its translation is CASSGTFGQGTDTQYF. This sequence joins TRBV5-6 and TRBJ2-3, with 8 bases lining up with TRBD1. CDR1 SGHDT and CDR2 YYEEEE come from the germline V gene. This CDR3 spans 16 amino acids. J gave up 3 bases and V 4 bases, and 10 bases lay outside the gene matches. Filled out from reference TRBV5-6 and TRBJ2-3, the complete variable domain reads DAGVTQSPTHLIKTRGQQVTLRCSPKSGHDTVSWYQQALGQGPQFIFQYYEEEERQRGNFPDRFSGHQFPNYSSELNVNALLLGDSALYLCASSGTFGQGTDTQYFGPGTRLTVL.

The chain links TRBV24-1 to TRBJ1-4; D is ambiguous. Germline CDR1 KGHDR, CDR2 SFDVKD. The CDR3 spans 15 residues. Between the trimmed V and J ends, which lost 1 base and 4 bases, there was a span of 9 bases. The DNA for the CDR3 is TGTGCCACCAGTGATTTAGGCGGAATTAATGAAAAACTGTTTTTT. Residues: CATSDLGGINEKLFF.

The chain links TRBV5-5 to TRBJ2-7; TRBD2 aligns across 10 bases. The V and J ends lost 0 bases and 4 bases, in that order; junction bases with no gene match: 1. CDR1 is SGHKS and CDR2 is YYEKEE in the germline V gene (reference sequence). The CDR3 runs to 14 residues. The CDR3 coding sequence is TGTGCCAGCAGCTTGGTTAGCGGGAGGTACGAGCAGTACTTC. It specifies CASSLVSGRYEQYF.

This chain connects TRBV7-9 to TRBJ2-7, with 10 bases aligning to TRBD2. Trimming cost V 1 base and J 5 bases; bases outside gene matches: 5. Per germline, CDR1 SEHNR and CDR2 FQNEAQ (reference sequence). The CDR3 is 15 amino acids. The DNA for the CDR3 is TGTGCCAGCAGCTTAGGGGCTAGCGGGAGTGACGAGCAGTACTTC. Amino acid sequence: CASSLGASGSDEQYF.

The V gene is TRBV27, the J gene TRBJ2-1; 9 nucleotides align to TRBD2. With V trimmed by 3 bases and J by 6 bases, 3 bases remained unmatched. The CDR3 sequence is 14 residues long. In germline, CDR1 is MNHEY, CDR2 SMNVEV (reference sequence). The CDR3 protein is CASSLAGGGNEQFF. The DNA for the CDR3 is TGTGCCAGCAGTTTGGCGGGAGGGGGCAATGAGCAGTTCTTC.

The chain links TRBV19 to TRBJ2-1, with D maybe TRBD2 (5 bases). Germline CDR1 LNHDA, CDR2 SQIVND (reference sequence). The CDR3 has 16 residues. V dropped 3 bases and J dropped 0 bases, with 12 bases sitting between them. In DNA, the CDR3 is TGTGCCAGTAGTATTGGAGGAGAACGCTCCTACAATGAGCAGTTCTTC. This translates into CASSIGGERSYNEQFF.

The count of this clone is one. V gene TRBV4-1 combines with J gene TRBJ1-2, with a tentative D call TRBD1 (6 bases). This CDR3 has 16 amino acids. V lost 1 base to trimming and J lost 11 bases, with 23 bases between them. Germline CDR1 reads MGHRA; CDR2 reads YSYEKL. The CDR3 here is CASSQVSGAPIMRYTF. CDR3 DNA sequence: TGCGCCAGCAGCCAAGTGTCAGGGGCGCCAATTATGCGGTACACCTTC.

V is TRBV7-6 and J is TRBJ2-7; TRBD1 is a possible D gene (7 bases). The V gene lost 2 bases and the J gene lost 2 bases, with 19 bases spanning the gap. Germline assignment: CDR1 SGHVS and CDR2 FNYEAQ. The CDR3 length is 17 residues. DNA of the CDR3: TGTGCCAGCAGCTTAAGGGGGGACCTGACAGGGACCTACGAGCAGTACTTC. As protein: CASSLRGDLTGTYEQYF.

The rearrangement joins TRBV9 to TRBJ2-5, with a possible D match to TRBD1 (6 bases). This CDR3 has 15 amino acids. CDR1 and CDR2 (germline): SGDLS, YYNGEE. V lost 4 bases, J lost 4 bases, and 17 bases lay in between. This CDR3 reads CASSQGWLRGETQYF. The CDR3 bases are TGTGCCAGCAGCCAGGGGTGGCTTCGGGGAGAGACCCAGTACTTC.

The chain has TRBV20-1 and TRBJ2-5, with D uncertain. Germline V gene sequence: CDR1 DFQATT, CDR2 SNEGSKA (reference sequence). The CDR3 sequence is 11 residues long. The germline V and J ends were trimmed by 7 bases and 3 bases, with 9 bases remaining between them. In DNA, the CDR3 is TGCAGTGGTCAGCCTAAAGAGACCCAGTACTTC. Amino acids: CSGQPKETQYF.

This chain links TRBV9 with TRBJ2-1, with TRBD2 matching 11 bases. The CDR3 runs 17 residues. CDR1 is SGDLS, CDR2 YYNGEE, per germline. Trimming took 3 bases from V and 5 from J; bases not matched to a gene: 10. The CDR3 region is CASSASNVAGGHNEQFF. The CDR3 bases are TGTGCCAGCAGCGCGAGCAACGTAGCGGGAGGGCACAATGAGCAGTTCTTC.

The chain recombines TRBV6-5 with TRBJ2-7, with D uncertain. Per germline, CDR1 MNHEY and CDR2 SVGAGI. The CDR3 loop spans 12 amino acids. Between the trimmed V and J ends, which lost 7 bases and 4 bases, there was a span of 11 bases. CDR3 sequence: CASKSTYYEQYF. As DNA, the CDR3 is TGTGCCAGCAAGTCAACCTATTACGAGCAGTACTTC.